This TCR beta chain was obtained from a study of T cell responses to AZD1222 COVID-19 vaccine. Turning to the study itself: Doses given second, at about 4 or about 12 weeks, were pooled. Study outcomes and limitations: Two AZD1222 doses significantly raised spike-specific TCR breadth and depth over controls.

The data were produced by immunoSEQ multiplex PCR, yet TCRdb's version contains in-frame clones alone and is incomplete. Of more than 95,000 clones in the sample, about 90% are singletons; the top ten hold around 7%. Losses at the gene ends were 7 bases for V and 4 bases for J; bases not matched to a gene: 8. CDR3 length: 14 residues. Germline CDR1 reads SGHTS; CDR2 reads YDEGEE. Of note for this clone: The antigen is undetermined.

The gene calls are TRBV5-8 and TRBJ1-2, with 9 bases fitting TRBD1. The sequence was collected from an adult in good health. This specimen consisted of peripheral blood, obtained on day 0 of AZD1222 vaccination. The CDR3 loop reads CASDTGGRVYGYTF. CDR3 DNA: TGTGCCAGCGATACAGGGGGCAGGGTCTATGGCTACACCTTC.